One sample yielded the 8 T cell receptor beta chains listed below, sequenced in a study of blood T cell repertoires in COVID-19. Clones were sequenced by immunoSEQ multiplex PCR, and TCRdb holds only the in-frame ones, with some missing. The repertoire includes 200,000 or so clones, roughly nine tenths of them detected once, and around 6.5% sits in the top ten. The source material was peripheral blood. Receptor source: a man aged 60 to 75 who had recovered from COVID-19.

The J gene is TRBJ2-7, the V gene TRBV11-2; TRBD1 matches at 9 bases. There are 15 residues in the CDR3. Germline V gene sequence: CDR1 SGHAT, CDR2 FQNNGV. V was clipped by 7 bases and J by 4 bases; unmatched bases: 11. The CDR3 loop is CASTLTDRGSYEQYF. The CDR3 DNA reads TGTGCCAGCACCCTAACCGACAGGGGGTCTTACGAGCAGTACTTC.

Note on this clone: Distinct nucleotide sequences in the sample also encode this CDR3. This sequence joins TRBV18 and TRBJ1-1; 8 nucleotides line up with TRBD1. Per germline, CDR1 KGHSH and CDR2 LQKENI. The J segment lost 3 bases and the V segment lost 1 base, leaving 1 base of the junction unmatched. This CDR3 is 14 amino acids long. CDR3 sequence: CASSPLTGDTEAFF. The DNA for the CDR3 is TGTGCCAGCTCACCACTGACAGGGGACACTGAAGCTTTCTTT.

The CDR3 loop reads CASSRTGMRTEAFF. DNA of the CDR3: TGTGCCAGCAGCCGGACAGGGATGAGAACTGAAGCTTTCTTT. The chain is built from TRBV2 and TRBJ1-1; 8 bases match TRBD1. Germline lookup yields CDR1 SNHLY and CDR2 FYNNEI. Losses at the gene ends were 6 bases for V and 5 bases for J; bases not matched to a gene: 8. The CDR3 extends over 14 amino acids.

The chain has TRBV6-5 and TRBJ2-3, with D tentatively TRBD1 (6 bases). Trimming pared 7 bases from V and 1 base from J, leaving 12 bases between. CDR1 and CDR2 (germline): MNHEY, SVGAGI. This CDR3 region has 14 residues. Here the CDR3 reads CASKKQGGTDTQYF. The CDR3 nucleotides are TGTGCCAGCAAGAAACAGGGCGGCACAGATACGCAGTATTTT.

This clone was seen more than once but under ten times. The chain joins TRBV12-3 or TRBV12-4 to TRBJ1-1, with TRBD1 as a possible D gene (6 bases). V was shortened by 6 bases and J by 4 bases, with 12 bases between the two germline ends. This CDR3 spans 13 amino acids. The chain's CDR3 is CASRRGPGTEAFF. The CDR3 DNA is TGTGCCAGCAGGCGGGGGCCTGGCACTGAAGCTTTCTTT.

CDR3 bases: TGTGCCAGCAGCCCGGGGTACGACAGGGAGTACTTC. The encoded protein is CASSPGYDREYF. V is TRBV5-5 and J is TRBJ2-4; 7 nucleotides line up with TRBD1. The germline gives CDR1 SGHKS, CDR2 YYEKEE (reference sequence). V lost 4 bases and J lost 14; bases outside the gene matches: 9. The length of the CDR3 is 12 residues.

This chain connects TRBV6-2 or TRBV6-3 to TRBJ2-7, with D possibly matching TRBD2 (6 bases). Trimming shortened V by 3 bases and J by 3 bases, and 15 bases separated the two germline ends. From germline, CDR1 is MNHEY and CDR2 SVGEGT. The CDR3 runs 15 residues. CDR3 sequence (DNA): TGTGCCAGCAGTTATGGGGACTCCAGAGTCTACGAGCAGTACTTC. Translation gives CASSYGDSRVYEQYF.

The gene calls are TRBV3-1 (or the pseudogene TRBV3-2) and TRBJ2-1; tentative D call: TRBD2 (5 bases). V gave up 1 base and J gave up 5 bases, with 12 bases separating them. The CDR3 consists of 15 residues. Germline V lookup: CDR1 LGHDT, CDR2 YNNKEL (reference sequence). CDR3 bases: TGTGCCAGCAGCCAAGGCGGGCAGGCTAACAATGAGCAGTTCTTC. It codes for CASSQGGQANNEQFF.